This is a list of T cell receptor beta chains from one sample in a study of beta chain features in type 1 diabetes. The protocol was immunoSEQ multiplex PCR, while the TCRdb copy is restricted to in-frame clones and leaves out a portion. In the table there are approximately 280,000 clones, approximately 15% of which are singletons. What was sequenced was naive CD4+ T cells from blood. The receptor source for this set is a man between 18 and 29 years old with type 1 diabetes. Both conserved end residues are part of each CDR3. Fields, in order: clone size, D gene, J gene, V gene, CDR3 protein, CDR3 DNA. D genes are given only for firm matches. Only some rows state a clone size, as once, few, many or a class for expanded clones.

>few|TRBD1|TRBJ1-2|TRBV5-1
CASSPRTGEEGYTF
TGCGCCAGCAGCCCTAGGACAGGCGAGGAAGGCTACACCTTC
>.|.|TRBJ1-6|TRBV6-6
CASSSPGRPLHF
TGTGCCAGCAGTTCACCGGGTCGACCCCTCCACTTT
>few|.|TRBJ1-4|TRBV19
CASSIDFATNEKLFF
TGTGCCAGTAGTATAGACTTTGCAACTAATGAAAAACTGTTTTTT
>few|.|TRBJ2-7|TRBV18
CASSPPGTWSSYEQYF
TGTGCCAGCTCACCACCGGGGACTTGGAGCTCCTACGAGCAGTACTTC
>few|TRBD1|TRBJ2-5|TRBV5-1
CASSAAGGGETQYF
TGCGCCAGCAGCGCGGCAGGGGGCGGTGAGACCCAGTACTTC
>.|.|TRBJ2-6|TRBV11-2
CASSLWANSGANVLTF
TGTGCCAGCAGCTTATGGGCGAACTCTGGGGCCAACGTCCTGACTTTC
>.|TRBD1|TRBJ2-7|TRBV28
CASSPNLGQLRF
TGTGCCAGCAGCCCAAACCTGGGACAGCTCCGTTTC
>few|.|TRBJ2-1|TRBV29-1
CSVVPGVNAYNEQFF
TGCAGCGTAGTACCAGGGGTTAATGCCTACAATGAGCAGTTCTTC
>few|TRBD1|TRBJ1-2|TRBV19
CASSNTGERYGYTF
TGTGCCAGTAGCAACACAGGGGAACGTTATGGCTACACCTTC
>.|.|TRBJ2-5|TRBV5-1
CASSLTLAPQETQYF
TGCGCCAGCAGCCTCACTCTAGCGCCTCAAGAGACCCAGTACTTC
>.|.|TRBJ1-1|TRBV6-5
CASSYFRGGPNTEAFF
TGTGCCAGCAGTTACTTCAGGGGTGGACCGAACACTGAAGCTTTCTTT
>.|.|TRBJ2-3|TRBV9
CASSVAETRRFSTDTQYF
TGTGCCAGCAGCGTAGCTGAGACTAGGAGGTTCAGCACAGATACGCAGTATTTT
>.|TRBD1|TRBJ2-4|TRBV7-2
CASSARTGGSKNIQYF
TGTGCCAGCAGCGCCAGGACAGGGGGGTCCAAAAACATTCAGTACTTC
>.|TRBD1|TRBJ2-7|TRBV7-9
CASSLRQGPWEQYF
TGTGCCAGCAGCCTCCGACAGGGTCCGTGGGAGCAGTACTTC